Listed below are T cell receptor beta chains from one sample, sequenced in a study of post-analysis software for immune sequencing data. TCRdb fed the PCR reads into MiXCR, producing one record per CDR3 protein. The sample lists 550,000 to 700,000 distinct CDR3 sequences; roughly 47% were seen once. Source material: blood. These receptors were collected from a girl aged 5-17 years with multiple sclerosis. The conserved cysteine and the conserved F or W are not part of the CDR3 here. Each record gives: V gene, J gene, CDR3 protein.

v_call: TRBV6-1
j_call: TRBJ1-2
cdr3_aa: ASSEGQLFYGYT

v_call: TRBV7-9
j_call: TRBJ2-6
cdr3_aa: ASGRAGANVLT

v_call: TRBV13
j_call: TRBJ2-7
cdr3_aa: ASSFSQGVYEQY

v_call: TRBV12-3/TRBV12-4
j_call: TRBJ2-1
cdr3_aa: ASRPKSGSYNEQF

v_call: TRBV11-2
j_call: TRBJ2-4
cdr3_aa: ASSLTGARGNIQY

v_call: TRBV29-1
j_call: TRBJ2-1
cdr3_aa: SVEDPSLAGKYNEQF

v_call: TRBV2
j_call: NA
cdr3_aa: ASTTAFYEQY

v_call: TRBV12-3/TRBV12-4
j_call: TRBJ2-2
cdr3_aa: ASSLRTAASPGELF

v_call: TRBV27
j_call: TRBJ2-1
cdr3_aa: ASAGGLTYNEQF

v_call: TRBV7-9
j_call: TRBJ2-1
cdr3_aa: ASSLTGNYNEQF

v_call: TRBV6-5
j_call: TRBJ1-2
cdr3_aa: ASSNTGRGGYT

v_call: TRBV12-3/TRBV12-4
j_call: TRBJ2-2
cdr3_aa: ASSSYGDGELF

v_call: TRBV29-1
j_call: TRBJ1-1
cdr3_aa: SVIKARGQKAF

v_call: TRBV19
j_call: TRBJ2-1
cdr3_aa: ASGTGGFSNEQF

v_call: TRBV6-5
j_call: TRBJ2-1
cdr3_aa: ASSYRGRAYNGQF

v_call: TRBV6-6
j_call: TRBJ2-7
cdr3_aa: ASLPGAGYYEQY

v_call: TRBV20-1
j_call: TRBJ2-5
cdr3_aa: SAPQGTQY

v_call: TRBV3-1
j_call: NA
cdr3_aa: ASSQVRGGETQY

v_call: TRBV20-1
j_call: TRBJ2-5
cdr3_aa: SARGFSPGTGLQTQY

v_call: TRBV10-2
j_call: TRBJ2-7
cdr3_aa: ASSVGKGYEQY

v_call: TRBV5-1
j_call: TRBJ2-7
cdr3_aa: ASGALSLYEQY

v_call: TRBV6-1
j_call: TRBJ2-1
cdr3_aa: ASSPSFSGRVGYNEQF

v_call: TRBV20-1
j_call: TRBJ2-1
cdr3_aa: SAHTLRTSGSSYNEQF

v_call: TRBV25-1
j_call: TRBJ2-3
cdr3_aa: ASSNYPTDTQY

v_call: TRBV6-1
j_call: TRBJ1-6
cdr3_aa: ASRGRVVTPLH